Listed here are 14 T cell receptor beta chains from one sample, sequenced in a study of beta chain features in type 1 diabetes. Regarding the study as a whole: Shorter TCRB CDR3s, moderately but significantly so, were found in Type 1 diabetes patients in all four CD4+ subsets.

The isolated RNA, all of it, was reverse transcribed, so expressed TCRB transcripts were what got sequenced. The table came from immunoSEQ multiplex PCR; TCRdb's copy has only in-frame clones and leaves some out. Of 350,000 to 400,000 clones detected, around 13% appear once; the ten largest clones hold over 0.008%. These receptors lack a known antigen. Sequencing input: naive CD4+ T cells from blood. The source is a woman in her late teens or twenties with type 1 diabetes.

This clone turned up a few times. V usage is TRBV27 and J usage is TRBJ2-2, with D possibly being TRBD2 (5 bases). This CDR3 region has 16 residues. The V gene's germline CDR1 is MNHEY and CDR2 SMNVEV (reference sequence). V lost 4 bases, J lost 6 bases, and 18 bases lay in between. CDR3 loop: CASSSTGLPGAGELFF. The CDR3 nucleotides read TGTGCCAGCAGTTCGACCGGACTCCCAGGCGCCGGGGAGCTGTTTTTT.

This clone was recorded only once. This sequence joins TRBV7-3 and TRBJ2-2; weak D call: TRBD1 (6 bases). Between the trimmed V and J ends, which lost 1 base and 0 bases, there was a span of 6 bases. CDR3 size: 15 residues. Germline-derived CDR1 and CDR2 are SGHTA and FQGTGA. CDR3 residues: CASSLKGANTGELFF. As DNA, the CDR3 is TGTGCCAGCAGCTTAAAGGGGGCGAACACCGGGGAGCTGTTTTTT.

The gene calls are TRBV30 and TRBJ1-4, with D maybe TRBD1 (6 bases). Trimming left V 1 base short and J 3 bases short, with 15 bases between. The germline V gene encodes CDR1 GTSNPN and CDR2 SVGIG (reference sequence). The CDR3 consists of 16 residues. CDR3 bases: TGTGCCTGGAGTGCAAGGGGGGGCCTAGCTAATGAAAAACTGTTTTTT. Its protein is CAWSARGGLANEKLFF.

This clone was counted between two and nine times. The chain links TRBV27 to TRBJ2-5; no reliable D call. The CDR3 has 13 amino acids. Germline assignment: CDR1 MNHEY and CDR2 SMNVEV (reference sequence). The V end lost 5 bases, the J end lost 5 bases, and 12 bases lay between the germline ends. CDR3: CASSTITLETQYF. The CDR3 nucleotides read TGTGCCAGCAGTACAATTACCCTCGAGACCCAGTACTTC.

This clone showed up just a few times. The CDR3 here is CSVSIGTQYF. The CDR3 coding sequence is TGCAGTGTCAGCATCGGGACGCAGTATTTT. The chain couples TRBV20-1 to TRBJ2-3; D ambiguous. V was pared by 7 bases and J by 9 bases, with 11 bases between. Germline V gene data show CDR1 as DFQATT and CDR2 as SNEGSKA (reference sequence). This CDR3 contains 10 residues.

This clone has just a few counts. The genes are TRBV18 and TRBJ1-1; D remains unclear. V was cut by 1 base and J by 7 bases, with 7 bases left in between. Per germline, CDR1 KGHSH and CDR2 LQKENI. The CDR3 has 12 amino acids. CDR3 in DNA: TGTGCCAGCTCACCACGGGAGAGTGAAGCTTTCTTT. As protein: CASSPRESEAFF.

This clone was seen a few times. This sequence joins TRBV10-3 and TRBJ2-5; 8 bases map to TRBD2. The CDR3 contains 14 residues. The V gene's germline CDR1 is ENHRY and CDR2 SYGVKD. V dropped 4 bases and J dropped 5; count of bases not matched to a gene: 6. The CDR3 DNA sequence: TGTGCCATCAGTGGACGGGAGGGCCGGGAGACCCAGTACTTC. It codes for CAISGREGRETQYF.

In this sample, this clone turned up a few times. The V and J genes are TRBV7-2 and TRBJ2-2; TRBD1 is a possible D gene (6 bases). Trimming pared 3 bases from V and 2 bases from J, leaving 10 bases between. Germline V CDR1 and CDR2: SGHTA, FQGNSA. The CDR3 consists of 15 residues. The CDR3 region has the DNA TGTGCCAGCAGCTTCACAGGGCCCAACACCGGGGAGCTGTTTTTT. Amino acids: CASSFTGPNTGELFF.

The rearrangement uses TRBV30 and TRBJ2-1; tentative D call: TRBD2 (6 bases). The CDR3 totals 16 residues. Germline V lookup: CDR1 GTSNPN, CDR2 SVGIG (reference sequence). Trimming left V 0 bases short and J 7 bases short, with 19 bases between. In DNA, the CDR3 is TGTGCCTGGAGTGTGTATCTGCGGGAAGGGAGAAATGAGCAGTTCTTC. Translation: CAWSVYLREGRNEQFF.

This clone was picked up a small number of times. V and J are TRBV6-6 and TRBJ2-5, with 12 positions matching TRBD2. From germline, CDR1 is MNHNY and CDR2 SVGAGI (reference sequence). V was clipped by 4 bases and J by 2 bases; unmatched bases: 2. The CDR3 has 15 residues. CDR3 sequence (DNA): TGTGCCAGCAGTTTCGGACTAGCGGGACAAGAGACCCAGTACTTC. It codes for CASSFGLAGQETQYF.

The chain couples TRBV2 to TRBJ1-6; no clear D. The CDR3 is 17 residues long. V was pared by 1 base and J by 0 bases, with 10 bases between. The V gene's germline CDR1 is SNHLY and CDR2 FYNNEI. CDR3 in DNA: TGTGCCAGCAGTGAAGGCCGGGAGAGCTCCTATAATTCACCCCTCCACTTT. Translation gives CASSEGRESSYNSPLHF.

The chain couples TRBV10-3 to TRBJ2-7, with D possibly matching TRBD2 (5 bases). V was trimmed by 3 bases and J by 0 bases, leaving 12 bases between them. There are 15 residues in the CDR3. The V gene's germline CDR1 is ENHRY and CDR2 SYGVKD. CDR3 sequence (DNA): TGTGCCATCAGTGATCAACTAGTTCTCTCCTACGAGCAGTACTTC. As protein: CAISDQLVLSYEQYF.

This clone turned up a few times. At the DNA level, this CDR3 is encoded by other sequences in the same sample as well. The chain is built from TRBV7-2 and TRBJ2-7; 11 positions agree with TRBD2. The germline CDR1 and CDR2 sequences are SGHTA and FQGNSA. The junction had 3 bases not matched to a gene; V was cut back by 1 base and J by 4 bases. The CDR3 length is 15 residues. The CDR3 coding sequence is TGTGCCAGCAGCTTAGAGTTAGCGGGAGGGTACGAGCAGTACTTC. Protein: CASSLELAGGYEQYF.

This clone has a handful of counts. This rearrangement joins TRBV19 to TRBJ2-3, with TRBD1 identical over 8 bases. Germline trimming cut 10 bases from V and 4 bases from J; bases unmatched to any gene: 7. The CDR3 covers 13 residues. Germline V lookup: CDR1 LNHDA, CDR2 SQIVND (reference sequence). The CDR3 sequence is CATSTGAADTQYF. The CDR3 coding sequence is TGTGCCACCTCGACAGGGGCGGCAGATACGCAGTATTTT. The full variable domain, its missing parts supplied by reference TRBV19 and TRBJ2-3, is DGGITQSPKYLFRKEGQNVTLSCEQNLNHDAMYWYRQDPGQGLRLIYYSQIVNDFQKGDIAEGYSVSREKKESFPLTVTSAQKNPTAFYLCATSTGAADTQYFGPGTRLTVL.